Below are 14 T cell receptor beta chains sequenced from a single sample in a study of cytomegalovirus exposure and HLA in healthy donors. Method: immunoSEQ multiplex PCR; TCRdb's copy keeps in-frame clones and lacks some. Seen here are around 61,000 clones, 80% to 95% observed once, and the top ten hold about 5.7%. The sequencing input was PBMCs. These TCRs come from a man younger than 35 in good health and CMV-seropositive.

Only one count was recorded for this clone. DNA for the CDR3: TGTGCCTGGAGTTGGGGTATGGCTAGCGGACAAGAGACCCAGTACTTC. This encodes CAWSWGMASGQETQYF. The chain employs TRBV30 and TRBJ2-5, with 7 positions matching TRBD2. Germline V gene sequence: CDR1 GTSNPN, CDR2 SVGIG (reference sequence). V dropped 2 bases and J dropped 2; count of bases not matched to a gene: 11. This CDR3 is 16 amino acids long.

This rearrangement joins TRBV18 to TRBJ2-7, with 7 bases aligning to TRBD1. CDR3 length: 13 amino acids. V gave up 7 bases and J gave up 7 bases; unmatched junction bases: 10. Germline V CDR1 and CDR2: KGHSH, LQKENI. Here the CDR3 reads CASLPGQAGEQYF. CDR3 bases: TGTGCCAGCTTGCCCGGACAGGCAGGTGAGCAGTACTTC.

This clone was picked up one time. The V gene is TRBV15, the J gene TRBJ2-3; 12 bases line up with TRBD2. The CDR3 is 16 residues long. Germline CDR1 reads LNHNV; CDR2 reads YYDKDF (reference sequence). V dropped 3 bases and J dropped 6; count of bases not matched to a gene: 7. CDR3 DNA: TGTGCCACCAGCAGGGTAAGACTAGCGGGAGTTGATACGCAGTATTTT. Protein product: CATSRVRLAGVDTQYF.

The rearrangement uses TRBV7-3 and TRBJ1-1; D not resolved. Trimming took off 6 bases at V and 2 bases at J, with 10 bases between the two ends. The CDR3 has 13 residues. Looked up from germline, CDR1 is SGHTA and CDR2 is FQGTGA. The CDR3 region is CASRRQENTEAFF. In nucleotides, the CDR3 is TGTGCCAGCAGGCGACAAGAAAACACTGAAGCTTTCTTT. Variable domain in full (rest from reference TRBV7-3 and TRBJ1-1): GAGVSQTPSNKVTEKGKYVELRCDPISGHTALYWYRQSLGQGPEFLIYFQGTGAADDSGLPNDRFFAVRPEGSVSTLKIQRTERGDSAVYLCASRRQENTEAFFGQGTRLTVV.

The chain couples TRBV27 to TRBJ1-3; D is unclear. CDR1 MNHEY and CDR2 SMNVEV come from the germline V gene (reference sequence). The V end was cut by 5 bases, the J end by 0 bases, with 11 bases between. The length of the CDR3 is 15 residues. The CDR3 sequence is CASSGGLSSGNTIYF. DNA of the CDR3: TGTGCCAGCAGTGGAGGATTAAGCTCTGGAAACACCATATATTTT.

V gene TRBV30 combines with J gene TRBJ2-7; 7 bases line up with TRBD1. There are 13 residues in the CDR3. Germline CDR1 GTSNPN, CDR2 SVGIG (reference sequence). Germline trimming cut 7 bases from V and 1 base from J; bases unmatched to any gene: 7. The CDR3 DNA follows: TGTGCCTCGAGGGCAGGGGGTTCCTACGAGCAGTACTTC. Amino acid sequence: CASRAGGSYEQYF. Filled out from reference TRBV30 and TRBJ2-7, the complete variable domain reads SQTIHQWPATLVQPVGSPLSLECTVEGTSNPNLYWYRQAAGRGLQLLFYSVGIGQISSEVPQNLSASRPQDRQFILSSKKLLLSDSGFYLCASRAGGSYEQYFGPGTRLTVT.

This sequence joins TRBV4-1 and TRBJ2-7, with TRBD2 matching 12 bases. This CDR3 is 18 amino acids long. Germline CDR1 reads MGHRA; CDR2 reads YSYEKL. V lost 2 bases and J lost 4; bases outside the gene matches: 12. Here the CDR3 DNA reads TGCGCCAGCAGCCAATCCCCTTCGACTAGCGGGGGCCTGTACGAGCAGTACTTC. It is translated as CASSQSPSTSGGLYEQYF.

V usage is TRBV30 and J usage is TRBJ1-5, with D tentatively TRBD1 (5 bases). The CDR3 has 15 amino acids. The ends were cut back, 0 bases at V and 6 bases at J, with 15 bases in the middle. Germline values: CDR1 GTSNPN, CDR2 SVGIG (reference sequence). In DNA form, the CDR3 reads TGTGCCTGGAGTGTACTTGGGGGAGGGTTTCAGCCCCAGCATTTT. Protein sequence: CAWSVLGGGFQPQHF.

This sequence joins TRBV7-9 and TRBJ1-2; D possibly corresponds to TRBD1 (6 bases). Trimming left V 1 base short and J 14 bases short, with 8 bases between. The germline V gene has CDR1 SEHNR and CDR2 FQNEAQ (reference sequence). The CDR3 is 10 amino acids. DNA for the CDR3: TGTGCCAGCAGCTTAGACAGGGAAACCTTC. It codes for CASSLDRETF.

The chain combines TRBV6-4 with TRBJ2-7; 9 nucleotides agree with TRBD2. Germline values: CDR1 MRHNA, CDR2 SNTAGT. The V segment lost 4 bases and the J segment 3 bases; nucleotides outside the gene matches: 7. The CDR3 totals 15 residues. CDR3 residues: CASSAIAGAFYEQYF. The CDR3 DNA follows: TGTGCCAGCAGTGCCATAGCGGGAGCCTTCTACGAGCAGTACTTC.

Here the CDR3 reads CASSLGAAFNQPQHF. For the CDR3, the DNA is TGTGCCAGCAGCTTAGGGGCAGCTTTTAATCAGCCCCAGCATTTT. V gene TRBV7-6 combines with J gene TRBJ1-5, with D uncertain. Germline V gene data show CDR1 as SGHVS and CDR2 as FNYEAQ. V was pared by 1 base and J by 4 bases, with 11 bases between. The CDR3 spans 15 residues.

The rearrangement joins TRBV19 to TRBJ1-5, with 8 bases fitting TRBD1. The germline V gene has CDR1 LNHDA and CDR2 SQIVND (reference sequence). CDR3 length: 16 residues. The V and J ends lost 3 bases and 0 bases, in that order; junction bases with no gene match: 4. The CDR3 protein is CASSIFGQGSNQPQHF. The CDR3 DNA reads as TGTGCCAGTAGTATTTTCGGACAGGGTAGCAATCAGCCCCAGCATTTT.

The chain employs TRBV6-1 and TRBJ1-2; a possible D gene is TRBD1 (5 bases). Germline values: CDR1 MNHNS, CDR2 SASEGT. The V and J ends lost 5 bases and 4 bases respectively, with 14 bases between them. The length of the CDR3 is 14 residues. The CDR3 spells CASSPSGGGYGYTF. DNA of the CDR3: TGTGCCAGCAGTCCTTCGGGGGGAGGCTATGGCTACACCTTC.

The chain couples TRBV6-5 to TRBJ1-1; perhaps TRBD1 as D (6 bases). The V end lost 2 bases, the J end lost 2 bases, and 15 bases lay between the germline ends. CDR3 length: 16 amino acids. CDR1 and CDR2 (germline): MNHEY, SVGAGI. In DNA form, the CDR3 reads TGTGCCAGCAGTTACATGATGGTGGGGGCAAACACTGAAGCTTTCTTT. Its protein product is CASSYMMVGANTEAFF.